Each of the 32 T cell receptor beta chains below was sequenced from the same sample in a study of regulatory T cells in long-lasting Graves disease. As for time point: newly diagnosed GD, antithyroid drugs for less than 3 months. RNA extracted from PBMCs served as the sequencing template. Building of the TCR beta libraries involved iRepertoire HTBI primers and Arm-PCR of CDR3 regions. One entry per CDR3 protein, called by TCRdb with MiXCR from the multiplex PCR reads. The table includes hundreds of thousands of distinct CDR3 sequences, approximately 16% detected once. Another study also made use of these data, one on T cells in Graves' hyperthyroidism and ophthalmopathy.

The sequenced sample was peripheral blood mononuclear cells (PBMCs), obtained at new diagnosis, from a patient treated with antithyroid drugs. Receptors were obtained from a man between 18 and 29 years old with Graves disease.

A remark on this clonotype: Just one base apart from a much larger clone, this may be a read error. This chain joins TRBV27 and TRBJ2-5, with TRBD1 identical over 10 bases. The CDR3 is 14 residues long. J lost 4 bases, V lost 6 bases, and 5 bases had no gene match. The germline V gene encodes CDR1 MNHEY and CDR2 SMNVEV (reference sequence). CDR3 nucleotides: TGTGCCAGCAGCATCGACAGGGGGCCAGAGACCCAGTACTTC. This codes for CASSIDRGPETQYF.

The V gene is TRBV20-1, the J gene TRBJ1-2, with a possible D match to TRBD1 (5 bases). The germline gives CDR1 DFQATT, CDR2 SNEGSKA (reference sequence). V lost 4 bases and J 4 bases, leaving 13 bases between the germline ends. The CDR3 covers 13 residues. CDR3 sequence: CSATQGKGYGYTF. As DNA, the CDR3 is TGCAGTGCTACCCAGGGAAAAGGCTATGGCTACACCTTC.

Only a few counts were recorded for this clonotype. The chain links TRBV10-1 to TRBJ2-1; 9 bases map to TRBD2. This CDR3 is 15 amino acids long. In germline, CDR1 is WNHNN, CDR2 SYGVQD (reference sequence). V shed 4 bases and J 7 bases; nucleotides not matched to a gene: 8. In DNA, the CDR3 is TGCGCCAGCAGTGTTAGCGGGAGTATAGCAAATGAGCAGTTCTTC. Translating it yields CASSVSGSIANEQFF.

This clonotype was counted many times. V gene TRBV28 combines with J gene TRBJ1-2; D gene uncertain. Per germline, CDR1 MDHEN and CDR2 SYDVKM. V lost 5 bases and J lost 8, with 9 bases in between. The CDR3 has 11 residues. In nucleotides, the CDR3 is TGTGCCAGCAGTCCTCGGAAGGGCTACACCTTC. This encodes CASSPRKGYTF.

A single count supports this clonotype. A much more abundant neighbour one base away suggests this may be a read error. The chain has TRBV27 and TRBJ1-1; TRBD1 matches at 8 bases. Germline V CDR1 and CDR2: MNHEY, SMNVEV (reference sequence). The CDR3 length is 16 residues. The V segment lost 6 bases and the J segment 0 bases; nucleotides outside the gene matches: 9. The CDR3 reads CASRTTGGGVNTEAFF. CDR3 DNA: TGTGCCAGCAGGACTACAGGGGGTGGGGTGAACACTGAAGCTTTCTTT.

V usage is TRBV27 and J usage is TRBJ2-7; 14 bases agree with TRBD2. Unmatched junction bases numbered 5, after V lost 6 bases and J lost 4 bases. Germline V gene sequence: CDR1 MNHEY, CDR2 SMNVEV (reference sequence). The CDR3 spans 15 residues. The CDR3 nucleotides read TGTGCCAGCAGACCGGGACTAGCGGGGGATTACGAGCAGTACTTC. Its protein product is CASRPGLAGDYEQYF.

The chain is built from TRBV30 and TRBJ2-1; unclear D gene. The V gene lost 2 bases and the J gene lost 6 bases, with 8 bases spanning the gap. The CDR3 runs to 12 residues. The V gene's germline CDR1 is GTSNPN and CDR2 SVGIG (reference sequence). The CDR3 nucleotides read TGTGCCTGGAGTTTCGGACGCAATGAGCAGTTCTTC. Translating gives CAWSFGRNEQFF.

The gene calls are TRBV12-3 or TRBV12-4 and TRBJ2-3; 11 bases match TRBD2. The length of the CDR3 is 15 residues. J was trimmed by 10 bases and V by 6 bases; bases with no gene match: 12. CDR3 DNA: TGTGCCAGCAGACCGGGACTAGCGGAGGGAAGCGCGCAGTATTTT. Its protein is CASRPGLAEGSAQYF.

This clonotype was counted at least ten times. The chain couples TRBV3-1 to TRBJ1-2; D is unresolved. Trimming pared 4 bases from V and 4 bases from J, leaving 10 bases between. Germline V gene sequence: CDR1 LGHDT, CDR2 YNNKEL (reference sequence). The CDR3 contains 13 residues. DNA for the CDR3: TGTGCCAGCAGCCGGACGGAGAGCTATGGCTACACCTTC. It is translated as CASSRTESYGYTF.

This clonotype was observed at least ten times. The genes are TRBV6-1 and TRBJ1-1; D ambiguous. The germline CDR1 and CDR2 sequences are MNHNS and SASEGT. This CDR3 is 14 amino acids long. The V end was cut by 4 bases, the J end by 0 bases, with 9 bases between. The chain's CDR3 is CASSVEPLNTEAFF. CDR3 bases: TGTGCCAGCAGTGTTGAGCCCCTGAACACTGAAGCTTTCTTT.

The rearrangement joins TRBV19 to TRBJ1-1, with D unresolved. V dropped 6 bases and J dropped 4 bases, with 6 bases sitting between them. The CDR3 covers 11 residues. Germline assignment: CDR1 LNHDA and CDR2 SQIVND (reference sequence). CDR3 region: CASRQSTEAFF. DNA for the CDR3: TGTGCCAGTAGGCAGAGCACTGAAGCTTTCTTT.

Points on this clonotype: Mismatch with germline at one junction end may stem from a read error. The chain links TRBV5-1 to TRBJ2-7; D could derive from TRBD1 or TRBD2 (5 bases each). CDR3 length: 14 residues. Germline CDR1 reads SGHRS; CDR2 reads YFSETQ. The CDR3 sequence is CASSLGERPYEQYF. The CDR3 DNA follows: TGTGCCAGCAGCCTGGGGGAGCGGCCCTACGAGCAGTACTTC.

This sequence joins TRBV7-2 and TRBJ2-7, with TRBD2 identical over 9 bases. V lost 3 bases, J lost 3 bases, and 9 bases stayed unmatched. The CDR3 totals 16 residues. Germline CDR1 is SGHTA and CDR2 is FQGNSA. The CDR3 bases are TGTGCCAGCAGCTTCTCTAGCGGGATTGTTGACTACGAGCAGTACTTC. This translates into CASSFSSGIVDYEQYF.

Only a few counts were recorded for this clonotype. Written as DNA, the CDR3 is TGTGCCAGCAGCCCGACAGGGGGCGCCGGGTTCAATGGCTACACCTTC. Translation gives CASSPTGGAGFNGYTF. The chain couples TRBV28 to TRBJ1-2; the match to TRBD1 covers 10 bases. The CDR3 loop spans 16 amino acids. The V gene end was trimmed by 6 bases and the J gene end by 6 bases; junction bases not matched to a gene: 13. Germline V lookup: CDR1 MDHEN, CDR2 SYDVKM.

This clonotype was seen many times. CDR3 nucleotide sequence: TGTGCCAGCAGTTTTGGGGGGAATCAGCCCCAGCATTTT. It specifies CASSFGGNQPQHF. This chain joins TRBV12-3 or TRBV12-4 and TRBJ1-5, with D possibly matching TRBD1 (5 bases). The CDR3 length is 13 residues. Trimming shortened V by 3 bases and J by 4 bases, and 7 bases separated the two germline ends.

Concerning this clonotype: An end of the junction does not agree with germline; a read error may underlie this. CDR3 in DNA: TGCGGGGGAAGTGGATCCTACGAGCAGTACTTC. Translation gives CGGSGSYEQYF. This chain joins TRBV2 and TRBJ2-7; D is possibly TRBD2 (6 bases). Germline loops: CDR1 SNHLY, CDR2 FYNNEI. The CDR3 runs to 11 residues.

This clonotype was counted at least ten times. At one boundary the junction diverges from the germline segment, which might be a read error. V usage is TRBV30 and J usage is TRBJ2-7, with D perhaps assigned TRBD1 or TRBD2 (5 bases each). The germline V gene encodes CDR1 GTSNPN and CDR2 SVGIG (reference sequence). The CDR3 is 12 amino acids. The chain's CDR3 is CAWSDPKPGTNF. For the CDR3, the DNA is TGTGCCTGGAGCGACCCGAAGCCAGGGACCAACTTC.

In DNA, the CDR3 is TGTGCCAGCAGTAGCTACAGGGTCGTCGGGCCGACCCAGTACTTC. Amino acids: CASSSYRVVGPTQYF. The rearrangement links TRBV28 to TRBJ2-5, with a weak D call TRBD1 (6 bases). Germline V gene lookup returns CDR1 MDHEN and CDR2 SYDVKM. The germline V and J ends were trimmed by 5 bases and 7 bases, with 20 bases remaining between them. CDR3 length: 15 residues.

V gene TRBV25-1 combines with J gene TRBJ1-2, with D possibly being TRBD1 (6 bases). The CDR3 consists of 15 residues. The germline V gene encodes CDR1 MGHDK and CDR2 SYGVNS. Trimming stripped 3 bases from V and 7 bases from J, with 18 bases between. The CDR3 nucleotides read TGTGCCAGCAGTGAGCTACCGACAGGATTGGGTGGCTACACCTTC. This codes for CASSELPTGLGGYTF.

This clonotype was seen at least ten times. V is TRBV12-3 or TRBV12-4 and J is TRBJ2-7, with 7 bases matching TRBD1. CDR3 length: 14 residues. With V trimmed by 5 bases and J by 2 bases, 6 bases remained unmatched. CDR3 loop: CASSPWTGTYEQYF. CDR3 coding DNA: TGTGCCAGCAGTCCCTGGACAGGTACCTACGAGCAGTACTTC.

This sequence joins TRBV4-1 and TRBJ1-3; a weak D match, TRBD1 (5 bases). The CDR3 is made up of 19 amino acids. V was pared by 2 bases and J by 2 bases, with 22 bases between. Germline V gives CDR1 MGHRA, CDR2 YSYEKL. The CDR3 DNA reads TGCGCCAGCAGCCAACTCACACAAAGCGGGGGATCGGCTGGAAACACCATATATTTT. Its protein product is CASSQLTQSGGSAGNTIYF.

Concerning this clonotype itself: A much larger clone lies a single base off, so this may be a read error. This sequence joins TRBV6-2 or TRBV6-3 and TRBJ2-5; the match to TRBD2 covers 7 bases. Germline CDR1 reads MNHEY; CDR2 reads SVGEGT. CDR3 length: 14 residues. After removal of 5 bases from V and 3 bases from J, the junction contained 6 bases not matched to a gene. The CDR3, as DNA: TGTGCCAGCAGTGATGGGCGGGGGAAAGAGACCCAGTACTTC. The encoded protein is CASSDGRGKETQYF.

This clonotype was recorded many times. The V gene is TRBV20-1, the J gene TRBJ2-3, with D possibly TRBD1 on 6 matching bases. V gave up 1 base and J gave up 6 bases, with 14 bases separating them. From germline, CDR1 is DFQATT and CDR2 SNEGSKA (reference sequence). The length of the CDR3 is 14 residues. CDR3 DNA: TGCAGTGCTAGAGGCGGACAGTCACTGGATACGCAGTATTTT. Its translation is CSARGGQSLDTQYF.

Regarding this clonotype: This may arise from a read error, as a much more abundant clone is one base away. CDR3 nucleotides: TGTGCCAGCAGTTACGGGAGCTCCTACAATGAGCAGTACTTC. Protein sequence: CASSYGSSYNEQYF. The chain is built from TRBV6-5 and TRBJ2-7; perhaps TRBD2 as D (5 bases). The CDR3 runs 14 residues. Trimming removed 2 bases from V and 7 bases from J, with 15 bases in between. Germline assignment: CDR1 MNHEY and CDR2 SVGAGI.

The table lists this clonotype with many counts. The rearrangement uses TRBV20-1 and TRBJ2-6; D gene uncertain. The CDR3 spans 15 residues. Germline V gene lookup returns CDR1 DFQATT and CDR2 SNEGSKA (reference sequence). V was pared by 3 bases and J by 0 bases, with 9 bases between. CDR3 nucleotides: TGCAGTGCTAGTCTTCCAGGCTCTGGGGCCAACGTCCTGACTTTC. Protein product: CSASLPGSGANVLTF.

This clonotype showed up many times. One junction end disagrees with the germline gene, perhaps due to a read error. The chain combines TRBV6-1 with TRBJ1-1, with 10 bases matching TRBD1. The CDR3 has 16 amino acids. Germline V lookup: CDR1 MNHNS, CDR2 SASEGT. CDR3 in DNA: TGTGCCAGCAGCCCGGGACAGGGGTGGGGAAACACTAAAGCTTTCTTT. Encoded protein: CASSPGQGWGNTKAFF.

This clonotype was recorded at least ten times. The chain carries TRBV4-1 and TRBJ2-7, with D perhaps TRBD1 (5 bases). The V gene's germline CDR1 is MGHRA and CDR2 YSYEKL. The CDR3 is made up of 14 amino acids. The V gene lost 0 bases and the J gene lost 4 bases, with 10 bases spanning the gap. The CDR3 loop is CASSQEDIEYEQYF. The CDR3 DNA sequence: TGCGCCAGCAGCCAAGAGGACATCGAGTACGAGCAGTACTTC.

This clonotype was seen ten or more times. V gene TRBV7-2 combines with J gene TRBJ2-1, with 11 positions matching TRBD2. V lost 4 bases, J lost 7 bases, and 6 bases stayed unmatched. Germline V CDR1 and CDR2: SGHTA, FQGNSA. This CDR3 is 15 amino acids long. The CDR3 here is CASSSGSGRANEQFF. CDR3 DNA: TGTGCCAGCAGCTCTGGTAGCGGGAGGGCGAATGAGCAGTTCTTC. The complete variable domain, with remaining parts taken from reference TRBV7-2 and TRBJ2-1, reads GAGVSQSPSNKVTEKGKDVELRCDPISGHTALYWYRQSLGQGLEFLIYFQGNSAPDKSGLPSDRFSAERTGGSVSTLTIQRTQQEDSAVYLCASSSGSGRANEQFFGPGTRLTVL.

This clonotype has more than one count but fewer than ten. The V call is TRBV19, the J call TRBJ2-1; 7 bases match TRBD2. Germline values: CDR1 LNHDA, CDR2 SQIVND (reference sequence). V shed 4 bases and J 9 bases; nucleotides not matched to a gene: 6. This CDR3 is 13 amino acids long. The CDR3 nucleotides read TGTGCCAGTAGTACTGGACTAGTTGGTGAGCAGTTCTTC. Translation gives CASSTGLVGEQFF.

This clonotype was seen repeatedly, ten times or more. The chain couples TRBV6-2 or TRBV6-3 to TRBJ2-1; 8 bases align to TRBD1. The CDR3 loop spans 14 amino acids. After removal of 8 bases from V and 8 bases from J, the junction contained 11 bases not matched to a gene. Germline assignment: CDR1 MNHEY and CDR2 SVGEGT. The CDR3: CASRETRGLYEQFF. CDR3 coding DNA: TGTGCCAGCCGAGAGACCAGGGGGCTCTATGAGCAGTTCTTC.

CDR3: CSARGVAYYEQYF. Here the CDR3 DNA reads TGCAGTGCTAGAGGCGTAGCGTATTACGAGCAGTACTTC. The V and J genes are TRBV20-1 and TRBJ2-7; the D gene is possibly TRBD2 (5 bases). Germline CDR1 reads DFQATT; CDR2 reads SNEGSKA (reference sequence). This CDR3 spans 13 amino acids. V dropped 1 base and J dropped 4 bases, with 11 bases sitting between them.

This clonotype showed up just a few times. The chain links TRBV4-2 to TRBJ2-1; 9 positions agree with TRBD2. J lost 8 bases, V lost 0 bases, and 11 bases had no gene match. Germline V gene lookup returns CDR1 LGHNA and CDR2 YNFKEQ. The CDR3 covers 17 residues. As DNA, the CDR3 is TGTGCCAGCAGCCAAGATACGGGGTTGGGGACTAGCTATGAGCAGTTCTTC. Translation gives CASSQDTGLGTSYEQFF.